This T cell receptor (beta chain) was obtained from a study of beta chain features in type 1 diabetes. The study, taken as a whole, reports: In type 1 diabetes patients, VDJ junctions had fewer insertions; deletions at these junctions were more frequent. TCRB repertoires of naive, central memory and Treg cells appeared more similar among patients than among healthy donors.

A word on this clone: The antigen is unknown.

All of the isolated RNA was reverse transcribed, so expressed TCRB transcripts were sequenced. Profiling relied on immunoSEQ multiplex PCR, and the TCRdb table lists in-frame clones only, not all of them. Of about 900,000 clones listed, under 20% are singletons. The sequence derives from a woman between 18 and 29 years old in good health. Sequenced input: naive CD4+ T cells from blood.

The CDR3 DNA is TGTGCCAGCAGCTTATCGCAGGCTTTGTCACCAGTCTATGGCTACACCTTC. Translating it yields CASSLSQALSPVYGYTF. The V call is TRBV7-2, the J call TRBJ1-2; D is undetermined. There are 17 residues in the CDR3. Germline V CDR1 and CDR2: SGHTA, FQGNSA. The V and J ends lost 2 bases and 4 bases respectively, with 20 bases between them.